These T cell receptor beta chains were read from a single sample in a study of blood T cell repertoires in COVID-19. Using immunoSEQ multiplex PCR, the repertoire was profiled, and TCRdb retains in-frame clones only, with some absent. This sample has around 390,000 clones, with around nine tenths found just once. The material sequenced was PBMCs or T cells enriched from blood (not recorded which). Receptor source: a woman aged 45 to 65 who had recovered from COVID-19. Each CDR3 is given without its conserved first and last residue.

v_gene	j_gene	CDR3aa
TRBV28	TRBJ2-7	ASSRQGLSYEQY
TRBV9	TRBJ2-5	ASSDRLAGGETQY
TRBV10-3	TRBJ1-1	AISDGQGVVSEAF
TRBV18	TRBJ2-7	ASSPSRSYEQY
TRBV5-1	TRBJ2-3	ASSQSDTLDTQY
TRBV5-6	TRBJ2-1	ASSLVSSGYYNEQF
TRBV18	TRBJ1-1	ASSLYYIKQGRYAEAF
TRBV11-1	TRBJ2-3	ASSSGLGGSTDTQY
TRBV27	TRBJ1-5	ASSFSGGPQH
TRBV18	TRBJ1-1	ASSTDINTEAF
TRBV11-3	TRBJ1-5	ASSLGEGYSNQPQH
TRBV5-1	TRBJ2-5	ASSMGGEQETQY
TRBV7-8	TRBJ2-2	ASSALTGGYTGELF
TRBV7-2	TRBJ2-2	ASSLSGTGRDTGELF
TRBV10-3	TRBJ1-3	AIRPSSGNTIY
TRBV7-2	TRBJ2-7	ASSRDSGYEQY
TRBV3-1/TRBV3-2	TRBJ1-1	ASSQREEAF
TRBV5-1	TRBJ1-5	ASSAEGVSNQPQH
TRBV28	TRBJ2-1	ASSQGQGYSHEQF
TRBV7-2	TRBJ1-5	ASSLDQGMGQPQH
TRBV6-6	TRBJ2-1	ASSYGSNEQF
TRBV28	TRBJ1-2	ASSSNRVGYT
TRBV6-5	TRBJ2-1	ASSLGTGSSYEQF
TRBV28	TRBJ1-1	ASSQNRGQAF
TRBV6-1	TRBJ1-3	ASSEGSRGRNTIY
TRBV3-1/TRBV3-2	TRBJ1-5	ASSQGGGGSNQPQH
TRBV7-3	TRBJ1-1	ASSLQDSSTEAF
TRBV18	TRBJ2-7	ASSPGTGGYEQY
TRBV2	TRBJ1-2	ASRRANYGYT
TRBV28	TRBJ1-5	ASSLVSDRLSNQPQH
TRBV2	TRBJ1-1	ASSENRAGTEAF
TRBV18	TRBJ1-3	ASSPQEGNTIY
TRBV19	TRBJ1-2	ASTPPEDSWFYGYT
TRBV27	TRBJ1-2	ASSSQGLSGYT
TRBV4-1	TRBJ2-7	ASSQVMVSGVNYEQY
TRBV2	TRBJ2-7	ASSQRLAPESYEQY
TRBV6-4	TRBJ1-1	ASSASPGNTEAF
TRBV7-9	TRBJ1-1	ASSLGAGRYTEAF
TRBV9	TRBJ1-6	ASSGSTGFYSPLH
TRBV9	TRBJ2-6	ASLSPSGANVLT
TRBV4-3	TRBJ2-1	ASSQLTGWSNEQF
TRBV25-1	TRBJ2-5	ASSEVADQETQY
TRBV18	TRBJ1-3	ASSPPKAGGGNTIY
TRBV28	TRBJ2-1	ASKAGGRDEQF
TRBV25-1	TRBJ2-7	ASSDRGLEQY
TRBV28	TRBJ1-5	ASSLHLVNGPQH
TRBV7-2	TRBJ1-3	ASSPRQGSSGNTIY
TRBV27	TRBJ1-1	ASRRQGGEAF
TRBV5-1	TRBJ1-1	ASSLLPGNTEAF
TRBV30	TRBJ2-1	AWSRDSRYNEQF
TRBV12-3/TRBV12-4	TRBJ1-1	ASSFGGYTEAF
TRBV6-5	TRBJ1-1	ASRDRLYTEAF